This T cell receptor (beta chain) was sequenced for a study of cytomegalovirus exposure and HLA in healthy donors. Trimming removed 2 bases at V and 3 bases at J, with 8 bases between. Germline V gives CDR1 SGHRS, CDR2 YFSETQ. The CDR3 is 13 amino acids. PCR employed 60 Vbeta and 13 Jbeta primers. Assay: immunoSEQ multiplex PCR; the TCRdb copy retains only in-frame clones and omits some. The sample lists some 150,000 clones, around 78% occurring once. Points from the study as a whole: A missense DCLRE1C variant was associated with V- and J-gene trimming of TCR beta chains in a later analysis, and an independent cohort replicated the association. HLA restriction was apparent for most CMV-associated TCR beta chains in a later analysis. Clonal expansion, a later analysis showed, was greater in HLA-associated TCR beta chains than in equally common others. Most subjects had HLA-A and HLA-B alleles reportedly predicted accurately by TCR beta sequences.

This clone was recorded once. The antigen is not known. J is TRBJ1-2 and V is TRBV5-1; no definite D call. The sequence was collected from a female donor in good health and CMV-seronegative. The material sequenced was PBMCs. The CDR3 nucleotides read TGCGCCAGCAGCTTAGACATTCACTATGGCTACACCTTC. Translated, it gives CASSLDIHYGYTF.